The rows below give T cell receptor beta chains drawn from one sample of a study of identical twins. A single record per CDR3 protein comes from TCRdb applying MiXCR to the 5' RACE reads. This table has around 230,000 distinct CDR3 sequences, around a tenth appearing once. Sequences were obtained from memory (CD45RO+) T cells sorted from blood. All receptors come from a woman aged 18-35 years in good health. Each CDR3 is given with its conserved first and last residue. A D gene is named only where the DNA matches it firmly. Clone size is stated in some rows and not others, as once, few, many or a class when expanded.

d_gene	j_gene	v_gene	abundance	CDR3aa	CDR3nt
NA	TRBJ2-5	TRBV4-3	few	CASSQGGTYQETQYF	TGCGCCAGCAGCCAAGGGGGAACGTACCAAGAGACCCAGTACTTC
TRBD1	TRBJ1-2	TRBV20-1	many	CTPGGRVDGYTF	TGCACGCCAGGGGGGCGCGTCGATGGCTACACCTTC
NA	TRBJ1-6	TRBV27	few	CASSLFRAGGGNSPLHF	TGTGCCAGCAGTTTATTTCGCGCGGGGGGGGGTAATTCACCCCTCCACTTT
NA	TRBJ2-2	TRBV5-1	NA	CASRPGRNTGELFF	TGCGCCAGCAGACCGGGCCGAAACACCGGGGAGCTGTTTTTT
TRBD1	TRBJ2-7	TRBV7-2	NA	CASSFQGDVLHPYEQYF	TGTGCCAGCAGCTTTCAGGGGGACGTCCTACATCCCTACGAGCAGTACTTC
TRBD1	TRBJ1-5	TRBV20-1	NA	CSARQMTGGEQPQHF	TGCAGTGCTAGACAAATGACAGGGGGTGAACAGCCCCAGCATTTT
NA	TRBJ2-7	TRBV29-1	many	CSVVSGYEQYF	TGCAGCGTCGTATCAGGGTACGAGCAGTACTTC
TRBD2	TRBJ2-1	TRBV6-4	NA	CACRGGGPNNEQFF	TGTGCCTGCCGGGGCGGGGGGCCTAACAATGAGCAGTTCTTC
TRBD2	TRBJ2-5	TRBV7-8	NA	CASFPGGYETQYF	TGTGCCAGCTTCCCGGGAGGGTACGAGACCCAGTACTTC
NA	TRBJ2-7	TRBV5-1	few	CASSLKLGRSYEQYF	TGCGCCAGCAGCTTGAAGTTGGGACGGTCCTACGAGCAGTACTTC
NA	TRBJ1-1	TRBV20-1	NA	CSAYPTENTEAFF	TGCAGTGCTTATCCGACGGAGAACACTGAAGCTTTCTTT
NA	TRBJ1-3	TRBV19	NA	CASAGERRNTIYF	TGTGCCAGTGCCGGGGAAAGAAGAAACACCATATATTTT
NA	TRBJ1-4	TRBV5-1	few	CASSLGRAGEKLFF	TGCGCCAGCAGCTTGGGCAGGGCTGGGGAAAAACTGTTTTTT
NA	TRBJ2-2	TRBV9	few	CASSATGELFF	TGTGCCAGCAGCGCCACCGGGGAGCTGTTTTTT
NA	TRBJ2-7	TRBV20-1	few	CSASPEERRGYEQYF	TGCAGTGCTAGCCCCGAGGAGAGGAGAGGCTACGAGCAGTACTTC
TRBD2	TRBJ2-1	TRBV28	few	CASSRLRLAGGDEQFF	TGTGCCAGCAGCCGGCTCAGACTAGCGGGAGGGGATGAGCAGTTCTTC
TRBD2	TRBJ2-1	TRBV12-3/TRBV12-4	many	CASSLGTRLSSYNEQFF	TGTGCCAGCAGTTTGGGGACTAGGCTGAGCTCCTACAATGAGCAGTTCTTC
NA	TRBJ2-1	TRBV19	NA	CASRSGGSYNEQFF	TGTGCCAGTAGGTCCGGCGGCTCCTACAATGAGCAGTTCTTC
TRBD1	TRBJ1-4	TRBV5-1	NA	CASRPGQGEKLFF	TGCGCCAGCAGACCGGGACAGGGGGAAAAACTGTTTTTT
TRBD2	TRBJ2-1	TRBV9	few	CASSAGTSRVYEQFF	TGTGCCAGCAGCGCCGGGACTAGCCGCGTCTATGAGCAGTTCTTC
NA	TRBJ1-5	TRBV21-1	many	CASSNRAQTPGNQPQHF	TGTGCCAGCAGCAATCGGGCCCAGACACCGGGCAATCAGCCCCAGCATTTT
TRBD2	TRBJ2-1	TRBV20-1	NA	CSASGRAKYNEQFF	TGCAGTGCTAGCGGGAGGGCCAAATACAATGAGCAGTTCTTC
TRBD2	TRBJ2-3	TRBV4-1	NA	CASSQEQAAGGGDTQYF	TGCGCCAGCAGCCAAGAACAGGCGGCGGGGGGCGGAGATACGCAGTATTTT
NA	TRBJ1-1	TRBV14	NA	CASSPYRPALNTEAFF	TGTGCCAGCAGCCCCTACAGGCCAGCCCTGAACACTGAAGCTTTCTTT
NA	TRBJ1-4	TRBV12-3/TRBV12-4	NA	CASSLRAGSNEKLFF	TGTGCCAGCAGTCTTCGGGCAGGGTCGAACGAAAAACTGTTTTTT
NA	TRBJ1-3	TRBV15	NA	CATSREQGVPGNTIYF	TGTGCCACCAGCAGGGAACAGGGAGTGCCTGGAAACACCATATATTTT
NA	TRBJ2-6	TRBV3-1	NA	CASSRETSGANVLTF	TGTGCCAGCAGCCGTGAGACCTCTGGGGCCAACGTCCTGACTTTC
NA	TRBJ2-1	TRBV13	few	CASSLGLSGHEQFF	TGTGCCAGCAGCTTGGGGTTATCGGGGCATGAGCAGTTCTTC
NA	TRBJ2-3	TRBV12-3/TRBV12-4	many	CASSFGLADTQYF	TGTGCCAGCAGTTTTGGATTAGCAGATACGCAGTATTTT
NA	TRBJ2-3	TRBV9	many	CASSVERSNTDTQYF	TGTGCCAGCAGCGTAGAAAGGTCCAACACAGATACGCAGTATTTT
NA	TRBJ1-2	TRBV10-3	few	CAISETNSYGYTF	TGTGCCATCAGTGAGACCAACAGTTATGGCTACACCTTC
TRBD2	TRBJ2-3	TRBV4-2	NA	CASSQDLISGGNADTQYF	TGTGCCAGCAGCCAAGATCTCATTAGCGGGGGGAACGCAGATACGCAGTATTTT
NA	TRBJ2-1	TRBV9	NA	CASSVVGSDNNEQFF	TGTGCCAGCAGCGTAGTGGGCTCCGATAACAATGAGCAGTTCTTC
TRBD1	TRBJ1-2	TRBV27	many	CASSLERTGVRGYTF	TGTGCCAGCAGCCTGGAAAGGACAGGGGTGCGTGGCTACACCTTC
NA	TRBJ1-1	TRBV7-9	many	CASSSTVNTEAFF	TGTGCCAGCAGCTCGACAGTGAACACTGAAGCTTTCTTT
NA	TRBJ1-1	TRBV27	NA	CASSSTEYWDRYSTEAFF	TGTGCCAGCAGTTCCACCGAATACTGGGACCGGTATAGCACTGAAGCTTTCTTT
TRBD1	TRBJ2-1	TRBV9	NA	CASSARDRGRGEQFF	TGTGCCAGCAGCGCCCGGGACAGGGGGCGAGGTGAGCAGTTCTTC
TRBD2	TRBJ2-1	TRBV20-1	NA	CSARRPGLAYNEQFF	TGCAGTGCTAGGAGACCGGGACTAGCATACAATGAGCAGTTCTTC
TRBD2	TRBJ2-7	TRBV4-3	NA	CASSQDLWGGLNEQYF	TGCGCCAGCAGCCAAGATCTTTGGGGAGGGCTCAACGAGCAGTACTTC
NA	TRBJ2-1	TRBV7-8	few	CASSLDLLTYNEQFF	TGTGCCAGCAGCTTAGATCTGTTAACCTACAATGAGCAGTTCTTC
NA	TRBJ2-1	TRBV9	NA	CASSTLGRANEQFF	TGTGCCAGCAGCACCCTGGGGCGCGCGAATGAGCAGTTCTTC
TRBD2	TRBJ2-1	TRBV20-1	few	CSAYLAGRGNEQFF	TGCAGTGCCTACCTAGCGGGAAGGGGAAATGAGCAGTTCTTC
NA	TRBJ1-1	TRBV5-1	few	CASSRAGGTEAFF	TGCGCCAGCAGTCGAGCGGGTGGGACTGAAGCTTTCTTT
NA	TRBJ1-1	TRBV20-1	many	CSAQTRGMNTEAFF	TGCAGTGCCCAAACGAGGGGGATGAACACTGAAGCTTTCTTT
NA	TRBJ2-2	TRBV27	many	CASSFRGGGNTGELFF	TGTGCCAGCAGTTTCAGAGGAGGGGGGAACACCGGGGAGCTGTTTTTT